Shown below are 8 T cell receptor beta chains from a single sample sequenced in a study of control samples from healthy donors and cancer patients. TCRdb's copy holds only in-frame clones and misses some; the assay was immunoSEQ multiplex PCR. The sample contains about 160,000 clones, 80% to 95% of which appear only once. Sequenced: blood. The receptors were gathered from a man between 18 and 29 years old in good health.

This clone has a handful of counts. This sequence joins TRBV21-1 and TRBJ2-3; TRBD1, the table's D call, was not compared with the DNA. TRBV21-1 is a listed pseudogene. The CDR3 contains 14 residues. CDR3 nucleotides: TGTGTCTTGCCCCGGGACAGGGTGACAGATACGCAGTATTTT. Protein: CVLPRDRVTDTQYF.

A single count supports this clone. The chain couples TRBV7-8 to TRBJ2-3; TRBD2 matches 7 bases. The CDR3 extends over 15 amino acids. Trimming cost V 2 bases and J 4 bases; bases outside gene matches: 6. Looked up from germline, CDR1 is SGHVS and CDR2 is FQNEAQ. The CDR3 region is CASSLPGGDSDTQYF. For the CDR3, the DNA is TGTGCCAGCAGCTTACCGGGGGGTGATTCAGATACGCAGTATTTT.

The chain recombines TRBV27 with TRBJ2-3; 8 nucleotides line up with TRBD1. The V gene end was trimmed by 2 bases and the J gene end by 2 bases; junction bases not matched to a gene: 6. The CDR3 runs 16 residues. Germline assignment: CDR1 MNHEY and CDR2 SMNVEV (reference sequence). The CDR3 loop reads CASSLRPGGLTDTQYF. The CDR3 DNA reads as TGTGCCAGCAGTTTACGGCCAGGGGGCCTCACAGATACGCAGTATTTT.

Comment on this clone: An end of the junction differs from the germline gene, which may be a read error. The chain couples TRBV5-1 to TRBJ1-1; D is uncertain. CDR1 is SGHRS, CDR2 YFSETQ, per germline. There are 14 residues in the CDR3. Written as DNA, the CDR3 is TGCGCCAGCAGCTTGGGTAGGGTTTACACTAAAGCTTTCTTT. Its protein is CASSLGRVYTKAFF.

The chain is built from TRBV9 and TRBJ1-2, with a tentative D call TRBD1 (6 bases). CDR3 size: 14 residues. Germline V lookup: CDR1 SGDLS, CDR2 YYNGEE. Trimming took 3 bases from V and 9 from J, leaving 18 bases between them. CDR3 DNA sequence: TGTGCCAGCAGCGGGGGGCCAACTAGGTCCAGCTACACCTTC. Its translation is CASSGGPTRSSYTF.

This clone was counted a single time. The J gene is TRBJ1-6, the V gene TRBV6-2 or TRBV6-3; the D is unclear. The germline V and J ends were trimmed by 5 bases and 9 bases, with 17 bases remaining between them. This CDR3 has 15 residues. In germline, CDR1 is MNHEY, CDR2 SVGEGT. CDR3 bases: TGTGCCAGCAGTCCCATTGAAGGGTTGATTTCACCCCTCCACTTT. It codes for CASSPIEGLISPLHF.

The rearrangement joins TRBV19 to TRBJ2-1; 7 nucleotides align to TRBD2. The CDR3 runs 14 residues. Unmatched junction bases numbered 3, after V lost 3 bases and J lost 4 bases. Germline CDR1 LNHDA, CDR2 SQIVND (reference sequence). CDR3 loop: CASSMGGPYNEQFF. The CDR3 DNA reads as TGTGCCAGTAGTATGGGAGGGCCTTACAATGAGCAGTTCTTC.

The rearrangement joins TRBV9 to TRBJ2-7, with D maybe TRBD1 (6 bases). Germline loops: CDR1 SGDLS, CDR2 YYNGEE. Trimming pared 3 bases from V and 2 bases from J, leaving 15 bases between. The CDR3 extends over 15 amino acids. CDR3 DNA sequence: TGTGCCAGCAGCGCCGCGGACAGCGCAGCCTACGAGCAGTACTTC. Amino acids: CASSAADSAAYEQYF.